Listed below are T cell receptor beta chains from one sample, sequenced in a study of control samples from healthy donors and cancer patients. Repertoires were generated with immunoSEQ multiplex PCR, while TCRdb's copy carries only in-frame clones and drops some. This repertoire shows over 100,000 clones, 90% found once; its top ten account for more than 3.5%. The source material was blood. The receptors were gathered from a human donor in good health. The donor label of this sample is uncertain. Both conserved end residues are part of each CDR3. Each record gives: CDR3 protein, J gene, D gene, V gene, clone size. D genes are given only for firm matches. Some rows have no size entry. The others give once, few or many, or a class for an expanded clone.

CASAPGQTTGELFF,TRBJ2-2,TRBD1,TRBV5-1,-
CASSDNRGWANEKLFF,TRBJ1-4,TRBD1,TRBV3-1/TRBV3-2,-
CASNLNAGYNEQFF,TRBJ2-1,-,TRBV28,-
CASSWLGSGYTF,TRBJ1-2,-,TRBV2,-
CATRGVSNTEAFF,TRBJ1-1,TRBD1,TRBV5-1,-
CASSLAGSHVDGYTF,TRBJ1-2,-,TRBV7-8,-
CASRQRGGLYGYTF,TRBJ1-2,-,TRBV6-7,-
CASSGGYRMGSKQFF,TRBJ2-1,-,TRBV2,-
CASSIGPGAHYEQYF,TRBJ2-7,-,TRBV19,-
CASSTGPPGEDTQYF,TRBJ2-3,-,TRBV7-3,-
CAWTPGQGDTIYF,TRBJ1-3,-,TRBV30,-
CASRSEGALGYTF,TRBJ1-2,TRBD1,TRBV27,few
CATSDPRGEDTQYF,TRBJ2-3,-,TRBV24-1,-
CASSPEVAGFYEQYF,TRBJ2-7,TRBD2,TRBV5-1,-
CASRQTGGIYTF,TRBJ1-2,-,TRBV19,-
CASSLTGPTSATNEKLFF,TRBJ1-4,TRBD1,TRBV27,-
CASSLTADPLDTEAFF,TRBJ1-1,-,TRBV4-3,-
CASSLGIGEMNTEAFF,TRBJ1-1,-,TRBV5-1,-
CATSDPRQNTGELFF,TRBJ2-2,-,TRBV24-1,-
CASNTGDGTNEKLFF,TRBJ1-4,TRBD1,TRBV6-5,-
CASSLGEGTPSRQYF,TRBJ2-7,-,TRBV5-1,-
CASSLGQGHTEAFF,TRBJ1-1,TRBD1,TRBV28,-
CASSVVLGRQETQYF,TRBJ2-5,-,TRBV9,-
CASSLLRDTQYF,TRBJ2-3,-,TRBV7-8,-
CASSPGLAGGVTGEQFF,TRBJ2-1,TRBD2,TRBV3-1/TRBV3-2,-
CASSLGDRAARWAFF,TRBJ1-1,TRBD1,TRBV7-9,-
CASSSTGLNTEAFF,TRBJ1-1,TRBD1,TRBV5-1,-
CASSSGQGMGYGYTF,TRBJ1-2,TRBD1,TRBV27,-
CASSEGQTFNEKLFF,TRBJ1-4,TRBD1,TRBV4-2,-
CASSSQGGLNTEAFF,TRBJ1-1,-,TRBV5-6,-
CASSLLENTEAFF,TRBJ1-1,-,TRBV12-3/TRBV12-4,-
CASSMAGQGYGYTF,TRBJ1-2,-,TRBV19,-
CASSYFNEQYF,TRBJ2-7,-,TRBV6-6,-
CASSGAVEGQQFKRAEAFF,TRBJ1-1,TRBD1,TRBV19,once
CASSPYGGLFYRGIQYF,TRBJ2-4,-,TRBV28,-
CASRRYRGLTDTQYF,TRBJ2-3,-,TRBV10-2,-
CASSLQGRGNTEAFF,TRBJ1-1,-,TRBV7-9,-
CASSEKSALNIQYF,TRBJ2-4,-,TRBV10-1,-
CASSTRDSHQPQHF,TRBJ1-5,TRBD1,TRBV18,-
CASSYSMENTEAFF,TRBJ1-1,-,TRBV6-5,-
CASSMDRDTEAFF,TRBJ1-1,TRBD1,TRBV6-6,-
CASSRWGLVVWGPSGANVLTF,TRBJ2-6,-,TRBV18,-
CATRGQGGIGDPGELFF,TRBJ2-2,-,TRBV24-1,-
CASRERGGSYEQYF,TRBJ2-7,TRBD2,TRBV6-5,-
CATSDFNNEQFF,TRBJ2-1,-,TRBV24-1,once
CASTAVSEKLFF,TRBJ1-4,-,TRBV30,-
CASSISASGGSSYNEQFF,TRBJ2-1,TRBD2,TRBV19,-
CATSDLTSPKGDNEQFF,TRBJ2-1,-,TRBV24-1,-
CASSPGSSGRTYGYTF,TRBJ1-2,-,TRBV7-9,-
CASSPATGGTEAFF,TRBJ1-1,TRBD1,TRBV18,-
CASLGTDPPNYGYTF,TRBJ1-2,-,TRBV28,-
CASSSALGQGARSDEKLFF,TRBJ1-4,TRBD1,TRBV19,few
CASSPGLTNTEAFF,TRBJ1-1,-,TRBV7-7,-